The sample holds a few counts of the clone carrying this T cell receptor beta chain. Sequencing relied on a cDNA template that was reverse transcribed from extracted RNA. Measured with immunoSEQ multiplex PCR; TCRdb has only the in-frame clones, and not every one. The sample has some 110,000 clones; around two fifths are singletons. This entry is derived from a study of CD8+ T cells in alopecia areata. The sequenced material came from CD4+ T cells sorted from blood. The TCR sequence derives from a human donor with alopecia areata.

CDR3: CASSLGQYVLTF. The CDR3 DNA follows: TGTGCCAGCAGCTTGGGACAATATGTCCTGACTTTC. The V and J genes are TRBV7-9 and TRBJ2-6, with a possible D match to TRBD1 (6 bases). Trimming cost V 3 bases and J 13 bases, with 10 bases left between them. Germline loops: CDR1 SEHNR, CDR2 FQNEAQ (reference sequence). The CDR3 loop spans 12 amino acids.